This TCR beta chain was profiled in a study of cytomegalovirus exposure and HLA in healthy donors. A remark on this clone: Its specificity is unknown.

CDR3 length: 17 amino acids. V lost 10 bases and J lost 3; bases outside the gene matches: 18. The germline gives CDR1 MNHEY, CDR2 SMNVEV (reference sequence). Study findings and constraints: In a later analysis, across HLA loci, associated TCR counts were highest for DRB1, lowest for HLA-C. Being productive about 87% or about 30% of the time was typical of most TCR beta V segments in an earlier analysis. Judged likely to be a sequencing artifact was a cluster of highly shared sequence variants.

PCR was performed using 60 Vbeta and 13 Jbeta primers. Libraries were prepared by immunoSEQ multiplex PCR; TCRdb keeps only in-frame clonotypes and omits some of them. Counted here are about 150,000 clones, roughly 80% occurring once; the ten biggest clones make up about 6.1%. This chain uses TRBV27 with TRBJ2-7; 10 positions agree with TRBD1. The TCR was taken from a woman between 45 and 60 years old in good health and CMV-seropositive. Input material: PBMCs. DNA for the CDR3: TGTGCCACCCGGGACAGGGGCCGTGGGGACAAGAACTACGAGCAGTACTTC. Translated: CATRDRGRGDKNYEQYF.